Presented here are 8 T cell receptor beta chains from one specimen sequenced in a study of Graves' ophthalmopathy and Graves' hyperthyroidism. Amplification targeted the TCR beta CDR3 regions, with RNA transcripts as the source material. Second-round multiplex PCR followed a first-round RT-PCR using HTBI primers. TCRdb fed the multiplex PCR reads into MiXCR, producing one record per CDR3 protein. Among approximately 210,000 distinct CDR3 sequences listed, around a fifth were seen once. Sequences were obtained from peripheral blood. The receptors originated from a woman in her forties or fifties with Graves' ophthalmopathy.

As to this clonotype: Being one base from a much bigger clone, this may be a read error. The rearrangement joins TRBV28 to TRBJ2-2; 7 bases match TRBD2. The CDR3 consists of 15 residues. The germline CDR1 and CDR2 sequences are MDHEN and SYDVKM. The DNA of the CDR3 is TGTGCCGGCAGTTTATTTGGGACTACGAGGGGGGAGCTGTTTTTT. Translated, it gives CAGSLFGTTRGELFF.

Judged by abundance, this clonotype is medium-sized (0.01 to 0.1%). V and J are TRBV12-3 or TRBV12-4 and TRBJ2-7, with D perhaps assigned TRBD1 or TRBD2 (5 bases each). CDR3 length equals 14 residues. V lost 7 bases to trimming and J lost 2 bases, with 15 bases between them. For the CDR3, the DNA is TGTGCCAGCACTACCCGGGACGGAGCCTACGAGCAGTACTTC. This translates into CASTTRDGAYEQYF.

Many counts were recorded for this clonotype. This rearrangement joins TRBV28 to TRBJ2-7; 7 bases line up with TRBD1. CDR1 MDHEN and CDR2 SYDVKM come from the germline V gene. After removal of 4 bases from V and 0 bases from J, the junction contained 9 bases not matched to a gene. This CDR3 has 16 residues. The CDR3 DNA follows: TGTGCCAGCAGTTCCCCGACAGGACAGGTCTCCTACGAGCAGTACTTC. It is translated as CASSSPTGQVSYEQYF.

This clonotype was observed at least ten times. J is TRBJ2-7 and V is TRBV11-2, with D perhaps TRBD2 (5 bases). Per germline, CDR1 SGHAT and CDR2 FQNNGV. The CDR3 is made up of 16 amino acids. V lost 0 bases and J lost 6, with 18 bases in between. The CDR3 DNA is TGTGCCAGCAGCTTAGAGCCTCTTAGAGGGTTTGCCGAGCAGTACTTC. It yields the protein CASSLEPLRGFAEQYF.

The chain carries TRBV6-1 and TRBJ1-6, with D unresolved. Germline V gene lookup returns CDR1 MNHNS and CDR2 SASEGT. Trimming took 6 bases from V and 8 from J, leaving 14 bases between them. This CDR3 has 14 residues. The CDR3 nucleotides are TGTGCCAGCAGAAGAAACTATAAAGATTCACCCCTCCACTTT. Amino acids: CASRRNYKDSPLHF.

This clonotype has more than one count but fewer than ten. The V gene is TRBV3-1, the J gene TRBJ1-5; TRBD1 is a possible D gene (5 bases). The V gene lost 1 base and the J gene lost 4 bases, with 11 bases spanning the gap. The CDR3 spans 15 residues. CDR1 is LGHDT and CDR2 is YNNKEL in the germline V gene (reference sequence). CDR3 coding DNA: TGTGCCAGCAGCCAAGCGGGTGGGGGGAATCAGCCCCAGCATTTT. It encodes CASSQAGGGNQPQHF.

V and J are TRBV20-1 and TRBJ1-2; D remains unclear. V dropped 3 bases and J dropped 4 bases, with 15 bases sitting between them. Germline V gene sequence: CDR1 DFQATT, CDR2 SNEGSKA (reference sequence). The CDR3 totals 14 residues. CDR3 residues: CSASGWGGIYGYTF. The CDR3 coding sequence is TGCAGTGCTAGTGGGTGGGGAGGTATCTATGGCTACACCTTC.

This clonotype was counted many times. CDR3 coding DNA: TGCAGTGCCAGGGGTCAGACCCAGTACTTC. It encodes CSARGQTQYF. The chain joins TRBV20-1 to TRBJ2-5; D is possibly TRBD1 (6 bases). The germline V and J ends were trimmed by 6 bases and 6 bases, with 8 bases remaining between them. The CDR3 runs 10 residues. CDR1 and CDR2 (germline): DFQATT, SNEGSKA (reference sequence).